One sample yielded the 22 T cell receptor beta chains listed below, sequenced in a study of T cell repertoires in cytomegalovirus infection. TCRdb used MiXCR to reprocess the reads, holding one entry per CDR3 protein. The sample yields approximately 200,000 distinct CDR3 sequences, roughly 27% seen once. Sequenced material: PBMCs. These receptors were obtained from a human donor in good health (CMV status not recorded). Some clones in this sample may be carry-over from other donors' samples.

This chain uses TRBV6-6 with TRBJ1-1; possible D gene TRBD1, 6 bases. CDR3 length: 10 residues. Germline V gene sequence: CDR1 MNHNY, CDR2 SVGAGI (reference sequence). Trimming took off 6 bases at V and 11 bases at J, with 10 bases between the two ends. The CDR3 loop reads CASRRTVAFF. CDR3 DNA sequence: TGTGCCAGCAGGAGGACAGTCGCTTTCTTT.

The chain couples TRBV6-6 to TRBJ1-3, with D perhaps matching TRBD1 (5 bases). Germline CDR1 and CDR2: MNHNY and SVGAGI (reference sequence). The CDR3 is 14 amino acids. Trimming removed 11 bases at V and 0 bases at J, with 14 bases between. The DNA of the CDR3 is TGTGCCGGGGGGTCTGGGAACTCTGGAAACACCATATATTTT. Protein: CAGGSGNSGNTIYF.

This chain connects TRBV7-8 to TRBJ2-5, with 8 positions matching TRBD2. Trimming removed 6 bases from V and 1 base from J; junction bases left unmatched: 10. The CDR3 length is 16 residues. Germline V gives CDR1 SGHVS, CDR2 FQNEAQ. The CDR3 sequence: CASSTPSGGTQETQYF. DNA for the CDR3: TGTGCCAGCAGTACCCCGAGCGGGGGCACCCAAGAGACCCAGTACTTC.

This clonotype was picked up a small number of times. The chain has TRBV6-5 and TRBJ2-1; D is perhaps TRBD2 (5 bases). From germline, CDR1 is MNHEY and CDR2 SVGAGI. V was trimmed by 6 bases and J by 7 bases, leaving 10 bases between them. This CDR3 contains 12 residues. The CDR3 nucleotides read TGTGCCAGCAGCCGCGGGCCAAATGAGCAGTTCTTC. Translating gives CASSRGPNEQFF.

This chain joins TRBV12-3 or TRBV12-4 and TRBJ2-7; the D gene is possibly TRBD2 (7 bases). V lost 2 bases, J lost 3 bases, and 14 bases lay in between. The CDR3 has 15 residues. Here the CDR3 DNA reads TGTGCCAGCAGTTTAAACGGGGGGCGATTCTACGAGCAGTACTTC. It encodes CASSLNGGRFYEQYF.

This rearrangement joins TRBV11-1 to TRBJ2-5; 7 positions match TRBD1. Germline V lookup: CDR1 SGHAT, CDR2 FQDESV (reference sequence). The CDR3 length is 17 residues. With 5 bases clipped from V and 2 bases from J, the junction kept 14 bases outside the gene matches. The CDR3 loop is CASSPQVGQAKQETQYF. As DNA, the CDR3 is TGTGCCAGCAGCCCCCAAGTCGGACAGGCGAAACAAGAGACCCAGTACTTC.

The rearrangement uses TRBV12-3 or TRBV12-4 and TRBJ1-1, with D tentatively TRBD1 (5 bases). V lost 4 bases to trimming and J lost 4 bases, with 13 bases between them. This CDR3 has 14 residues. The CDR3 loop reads CASSSTGVGTEAFF. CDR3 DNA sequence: TGTGCCAGCAGTTCCACAGGAGTAGGCACTGAAGCTTTCTTT.

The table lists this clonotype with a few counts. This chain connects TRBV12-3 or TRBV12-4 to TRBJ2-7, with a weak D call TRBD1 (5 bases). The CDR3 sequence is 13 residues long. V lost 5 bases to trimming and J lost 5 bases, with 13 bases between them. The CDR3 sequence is CASSDAGFHEQYF. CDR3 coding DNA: TGTGCCAGCAGTGATGCAGGGTTCCACGAGCAGTACTTC.

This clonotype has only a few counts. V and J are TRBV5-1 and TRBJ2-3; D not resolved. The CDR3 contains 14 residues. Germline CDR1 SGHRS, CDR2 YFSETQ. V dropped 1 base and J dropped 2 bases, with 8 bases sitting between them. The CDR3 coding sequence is TGCGCCAGCAGCTTGCGTCAGATCACAGATACGCAGTATTTT. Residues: CASSLRQITDTQYF.

CDR3 in amino acids: CSAIKPGQARLFF. DNA for the CDR3: TGCAGTGCTATTAAACCGGGACAGGCAAGACTGTTTTTT. The rearrangement uses TRBV20-1 and TRBJ1-4, with 8 bases aligning to TRBD1. The junction had 11 bases not matched to a gene; V was cut back by 4 bases and J by 13 bases. From germline, CDR1 is DFQATT and CDR2 SNEGSKA (reference sequence). This CDR3 is built from 13 residues.

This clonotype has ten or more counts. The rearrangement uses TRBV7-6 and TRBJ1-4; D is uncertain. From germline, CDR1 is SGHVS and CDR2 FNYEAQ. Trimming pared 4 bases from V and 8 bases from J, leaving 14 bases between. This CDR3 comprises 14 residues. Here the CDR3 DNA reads TGTGCCAGCAGCTCCACAACCCCAAGGGAAAAACTGTTTTTT. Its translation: CASSSTTPREKLFF.

The CDR3 loop reads CASSQDTRLGTYEQYF. The CDR3, as DNA: TGTGCCAGCAGCCAAGATACACGGTTGGGAACCTACGAGCAGTACTTC. J is TRBJ2-7 and V is TRBV14; D ambiguous. V was pared by 0 bases and J by 2 bases, with 14 bases between. The germline gives CDR1 SGHDN, CDR2 FVKESK. The CDR3 totals 16 residues.

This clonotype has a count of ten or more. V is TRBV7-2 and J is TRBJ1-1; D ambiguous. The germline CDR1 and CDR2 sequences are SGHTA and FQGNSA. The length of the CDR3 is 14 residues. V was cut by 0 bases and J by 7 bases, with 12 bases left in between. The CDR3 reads CASSLARNNLEAFF. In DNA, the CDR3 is TGTGCCAGCAGCTTAGCGCGTAATAACCTTGAAGCTTTCTTT.

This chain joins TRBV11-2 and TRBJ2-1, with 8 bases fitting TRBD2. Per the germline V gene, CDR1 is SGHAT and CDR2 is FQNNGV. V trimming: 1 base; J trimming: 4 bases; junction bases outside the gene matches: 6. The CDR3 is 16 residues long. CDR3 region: CASSLGRTSIYNEQFF. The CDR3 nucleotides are TGTGCCAGCAGCTTAGGGCGGACTAGCATTTACAATGAGCAGTTCTTC.

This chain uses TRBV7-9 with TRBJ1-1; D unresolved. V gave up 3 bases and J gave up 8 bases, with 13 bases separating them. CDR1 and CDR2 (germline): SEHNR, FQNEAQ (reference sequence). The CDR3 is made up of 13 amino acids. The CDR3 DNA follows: TGTGCCAGCAGCTTGGACGCCAACCTGGAAGCTTTCTTT. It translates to CASSLDANLEAFF.

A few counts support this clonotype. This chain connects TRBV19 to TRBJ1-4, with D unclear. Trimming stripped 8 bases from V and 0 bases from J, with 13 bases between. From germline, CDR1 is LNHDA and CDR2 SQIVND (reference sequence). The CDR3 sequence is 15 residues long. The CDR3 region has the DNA TGTGCCAGTGATCGGGGAACTGCAACTAATGAAAAACTGTTTTTT. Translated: CASDRGTATNEKLFF.

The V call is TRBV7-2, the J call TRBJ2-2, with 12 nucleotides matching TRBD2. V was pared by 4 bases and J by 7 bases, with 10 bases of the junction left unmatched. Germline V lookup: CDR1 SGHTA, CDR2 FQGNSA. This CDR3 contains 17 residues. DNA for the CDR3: TGTGCCAGCAGCTATTCTAGCGGGGGGGCCTTGGGCGGGGAGCTGTTTTTT. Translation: CASSYSSGGALGGELFF.

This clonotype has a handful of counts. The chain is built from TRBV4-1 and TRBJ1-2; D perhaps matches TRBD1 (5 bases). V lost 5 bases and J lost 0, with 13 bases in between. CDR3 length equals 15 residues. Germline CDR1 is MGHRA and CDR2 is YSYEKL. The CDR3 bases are TGCGCCAGCAGCAGCGGACACGCAGCTAACTATGGCTACACCTTC. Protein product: CASSSGHAANYGYTF.

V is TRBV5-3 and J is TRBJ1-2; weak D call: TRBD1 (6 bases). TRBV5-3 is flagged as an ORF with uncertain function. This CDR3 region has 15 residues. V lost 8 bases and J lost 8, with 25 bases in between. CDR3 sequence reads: CASSEITGQIEGYTF. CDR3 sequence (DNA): TGTGCCAGCAGCGAAATCACAGGGCAGATTGAAGGCTACACCTTC.

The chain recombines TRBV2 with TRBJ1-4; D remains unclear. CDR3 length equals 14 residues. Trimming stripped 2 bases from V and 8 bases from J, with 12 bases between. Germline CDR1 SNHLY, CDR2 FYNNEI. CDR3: CASSENRAQEKLFF. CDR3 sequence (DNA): TGTGCCAGCAGTGAAAACCGGGCTCAGGAAAAACTGTTTTTT.

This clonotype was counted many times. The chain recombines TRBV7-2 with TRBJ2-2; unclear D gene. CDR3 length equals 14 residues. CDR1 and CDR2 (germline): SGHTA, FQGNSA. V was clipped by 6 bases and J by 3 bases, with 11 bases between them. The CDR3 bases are TGTGCCAGCAGAGTTGGGCCGTACACCGGGGAGCTGTTTTTT. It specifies CASRVGPYTGELFF.

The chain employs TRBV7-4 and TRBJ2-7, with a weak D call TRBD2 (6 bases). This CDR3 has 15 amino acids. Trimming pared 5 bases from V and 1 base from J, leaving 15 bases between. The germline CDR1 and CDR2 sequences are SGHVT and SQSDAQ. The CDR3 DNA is TGTGCCAGCAGCCCCGACGGGAGAGTATCCTACGAGCAGTACTTC. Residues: CASSPDGRVSYEQYF.